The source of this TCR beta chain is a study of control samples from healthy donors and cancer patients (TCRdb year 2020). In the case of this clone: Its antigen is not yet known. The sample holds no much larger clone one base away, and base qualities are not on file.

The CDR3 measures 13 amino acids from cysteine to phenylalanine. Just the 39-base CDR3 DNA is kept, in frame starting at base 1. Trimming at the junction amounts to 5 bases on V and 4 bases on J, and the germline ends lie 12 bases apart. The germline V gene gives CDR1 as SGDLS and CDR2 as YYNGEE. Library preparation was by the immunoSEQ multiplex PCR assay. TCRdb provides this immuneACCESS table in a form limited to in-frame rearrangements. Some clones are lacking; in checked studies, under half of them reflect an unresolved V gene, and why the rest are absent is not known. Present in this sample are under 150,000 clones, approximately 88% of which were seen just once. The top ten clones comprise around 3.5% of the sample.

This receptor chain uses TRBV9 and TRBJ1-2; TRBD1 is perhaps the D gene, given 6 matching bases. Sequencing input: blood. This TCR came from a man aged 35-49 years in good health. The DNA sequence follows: TGTGCCAGCAGTTCGGGGGCCTCCTATGGCTACACCTTC. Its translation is CASSSGASYGYTF.